The rows below give T cell receptor beta chains drawn from one sample of a study of cytomegalovirus exposure and HLA in healthy donors. Assay used: immunoSEQ multiplex PCR; TCRdb lists only in-frame clones, some missing. The sample has 150,000 to 200,000 clones; approximately 80% are singletons. The specimen was PBMCs. These receptors were taken from a man between 50 and 59 years old in good health and CMV-seropositive. Each CDR3 is given with its conserved first and last residue. D genes are given only for firm matches. Size is stated for part of the rows, as once, few or many counts, or as a class when the clone is expanded.

>.|13|TRBD1|TRBV6-1|TRBJ1-2
CASTTQGVYGYTF
TGTGCCAGCACTACACAGGGGGTCTATGGCTACACCTTC
>.|15|TRBD1|TRBV9|TRBJ1-4
CASSAGTGGNEKLFF
TGTGCCAGCAGCGCCGGGACAGGGGGGAACGAAAAACTGTTTTTT
>once|17|TRBD2|TRBV4-3|TRBJ2-7
CASSPGTQGLASQEQYF
TGCGCCAGCAGCCCAGGAACCCAGGGACTAGCGAGTCAGGAGCAGTACTTC
>.|15|TRBD1|TRBV6-5|TRBJ2-5
CASSYSGTGGETQYF
TGTGCCAGCAGTTACTCTGGGACAGGTGGGGAGACCCAGTACTTC
>.|17|.|TRBV5-5|TRBJ1-5
CASSSTSLQGGNQPQHF
TGTGCCAGCAGTTCTACCTCTTTACAGGGTGGCAATCAGCCCCAGCATTTT
>.|13|.|TRBV4-1|TRBJ2-2
CASSGPSGGELFF
TGCGCCAGTAGTGGCCCGTCGGGCGGGGAGCTGTTTTTT
>few|15|.|TRBV4-3|TRBJ1-1
CASSQVLYRDHEAFF
TGCGCCAGCAGCCAAGTTCTTTACAGGGACCATGAAGCTTTCTTT
>.|13|.|TRBV5-1|TRBJ2-2
CASSPGNTGELFF
TGCGCCAGCAGTCCGGGGAACACCGGGGAGCTGTTTTTT
>.|10|TRBD1|TRBV6-4|TRBJ2-7
CASRSGTGHF
TGTGCCAGCAGGTCCGGGACAGGGCACTTC
>.|15|TRBD2|TRBV7-2|TRBJ2-5
CASSLDLAGGETQYF
TGTGCCAGCAGCTTAGATCTAGCGGGGGGAGAGACCCAGTACTTC
>.|14|.|TRBV4-3|TRBJ2-5
CASSQDEGRETQYF
TGCGCCAGCAGCCAAGATGAGGGGAGGGAGACCCAGTACTTC
>.|14|TRBD1|TRBV5-5|TRBJ1-5
CASSQDRVAQPQHF
TGTGCCAGCAGCCAGGACAGGGTGGCTCAGCCCCAGCATTTT
>few|15|.|TRBV5-1|TRBJ1-2
CASSLGPEQNYGYTF
TGCGCCAGCAGCCTGGGTCCGGAACAGAACTATGGCTACACCTTC
>.|14|.|TRBV28|TRBJ1-6
CASSSTGLNSPLHF
TGTGCCAGCAGTTCGACTGGCCTTAATTCACCCCTCCACTTT
>.|13|.|TRBV7-9|TRBJ1-1
CASSYGAGTEAFF
TGTGCCAGCAGCTATGGGGCGGGGACTGAAGCTTTCTTT
>.|17|TRBD1|TRBV4-3|TRBJ2-5
CASSQDHIRGPSETQYF
TGCGCCAGCAGCCAAGACCACATCAGGGGGCCCTCGGAGACCCAGTACTTC
>.|12|.|TRBV6-5|TRBJ1-4
CASRPHGEKLFF
TGTGCCAGCAGACCCCACGGGGAAAAACTGTTTTTT
>.|13|.|TRBV30|TRBJ1-1
CACSRGIDTEAFF
TGTGCCTGTTCTCGGGGGATCGACACTGAAGCTTTCTTT
>.|19|TRBD2|TRBV9|TRBJ2-1
CASSVVREVSGGDPNEQFF
TGTGCCAGCAGCGTAGTGAGAGAAGTGAGCGGGGGGGACCCCAATGAGCAGTTCTTC
>.|14|.|TRBV6-1|TRBJ1-2
CASSSLGSNYGYTF
TGTGCCAGCAGTAGCCTAGGATCGAACTATGGCTACACCTTC
>.|17|TRBD2|TRBV7-9|TRBJ2-5
CASSLGTSGSAQETQYF
TGTGCCAGCAGCTTAGGCACTAGCGGGTCAGCCCAAGAGACCCAGTACTTC
>.|16|TRBD2|TRBV4-3|TRBJ2-3
CASSQGLAGGPDTQYF
TGCGCCAGCAGCCAGGGACTAGCGGGGGGCCCAGATACGCAGTATTTT
>few|14|.|TRBV5-1|TRBJ2-3
CASSLDPTPDTQYF
TGCGCCAGCAGCTTGGATCCTACCCCAGATACGCAGTATTTT
>.|11|.|TRBV28|TRBJ1-2
CASSLNYGYTF
TGTGCCAGCAGTCTTAACTATGGCTACACCTTC
>.|15|TRBD2|TRBV10-3|TRBJ2-1
CAISPGLAGGNEQFF
TGTGCCATCAGTCCAGGACTAGCGGGGGGGAATGAGCAGTTCTTC
>.|13|TRBD1|TRBV6-5|TRBJ2-5
CASSRTGEETQYF
TGTGCCAGCAGTCGTACAGGGGAAGAGACCCAGTACTTC
>.|14|.|TRBV6-5|TRBJ2-7
CASSVVAGDYEQYF
TGTGCCAGCAGCGTGGTGGCAGGGGACTACGAGCAGTACTTC
>once|18|TRBD2|TRBV7-2|TRBJ2-7
CASSLSPAGVYFSYEQYF
TGTGCCAGCAGCTTAAGTCCAGCGGGGGTATATTTTAGCTACGAGCAGTACTTC
>.|15|TRBD1|TRBV7-2|TRBJ2-1
CASSQGTGGRGEQFF
TGTGCCAGCAGCCAGGGGACAGGGGGCCGCGGGGAGCAGTTCTTC
>.|13|.|TRBV4-2|TRBJ2-7
CASSQGPVYEQYF
TGTGCCAGCAGCCAGGGCCCGGTTTACGAGCAGTACTTC
>few|16|.|TRBV27|TRBJ1-5
CASSLEGWGSNQPQHF
TGTGCCAGCAGCCTCGAGGGCTGGGGAAGCAATCAGCCCCAGCATTTT
>.|13|.|TRBV7-8|TRBJ1-1
CASSFHRDTEAFF
TGTGCCAGCAGTTTCCACAGAGATACCGAAGCTTTCTTT
>.|13|.|TRBV11-1|TRBJ2-7
CASSAQGWSEQYF
TGTGCCAGCAGCGCTCAGGGATGGAGCGAGCAGTACTTC
>.|20|TRBD2|TRBV9|TRBJ2-3
CASSPRYSGGILPSTDTQYF
TGTGCCAGCAGCCCTCGTTACAGCGGGGGGATACTACCTAGCACAGATACGCAGTATTTT
>.|15|TRBD1|TRBV6-1|TRBJ1-3
CASSDRVSPGNTIYF
TGTGCCAGCAGCGACAGGGTTTCACCTGGAAACACCATATATTTT
>.|16|TRBD2|TRBV11-2|TRBJ2-3
CASSRTLAARTDTQYF
TGTGCCAGCAGCCGCACCCTAGCGGCCCGCACAGATACGCAGTATTTT
>.|14|.|TRBV9|TRBJ2-1
CASSQGRAYNEQFF
TGTGCCAGCAGCCAGGGCAGGGCCTACAATGAGCAGTTCTTC
>.|14|.|TRBV4-1|TRBJ2-2
CASRRGLGAGELFF
TGCGCCAGCAGGCGGGGTTTGGGGGCCGGGGAGCTGTTTTTT
>.|17|TRBD1|TRBV2|TRBJ2-6
CASSSTGGGSGANVLTF
TGTGCCAGCAGCTCCACAGGGGGTGGATCTGGGGCCAACGTCCTGACTTTC
>.|14|.|TRBV4-1|TRBJ1-6
CASSQVTLPSPLHF
TGCGCCAGCAGCCAAGTTACACTACCCTCACCCCTCCACTTT
>.|14|.|TRBV18|TRBJ2-5
CASSPSLFVETQYF
TGTGCCAGCTCACCAAGCCTGTTCGTAGAGACCCAGTACTTC
>.|17|.|TRBV7-3|TRBJ1-2
CASSLTPGRPSNYGYTF
TGTGCCAGCAGCTTAACCCCGGGGAGGCCATCTAACTATGGCTACACCTTC
>.|15|.|TRBV30|TRBJ1-1
CAWSAIDRWNTEAFF
TGTGCCTGGAGCGCGATCGACAGGTGGAACACTGAAGCTTTCTTT
>.|15|TRBD1|TRBV4-1|TRBJ1-4
CASSQGDRGLEKLFF
TGCGCCAGCAGCCAGGGGGACAGGGGGTTGGAAAAACTGTTTTTT
>.|13|.|TRBV7-8|TRBJ2-7
CASSSTTYYEQYF
TGTGCCAGCAGCTCTACCACTTACTACGAGCAGTACTTC
>once|16|TRBD2|TRBV4-3|TRBJ2-3
CASSQDTSGVRDTQYF
TGCGCCAGCAGCCAAGATACTAGCGGGGTTAGAGATACGCAGTATTTT
>.|14|.|TRBV28|TRBJ2-1
CASSTEDRYNEQFF
TGTGCCAGCAGTACAGAAGACAGATACAATGAGCAGTTCTTC
>.|15|TRBD1|TRBV4-3|TRBJ1-4
CASSQAWTGREKLFF
TGCGCCAGCAGCCAGGCCTGGACAGGGAGGGAAAAACTGTTTTTT
>.|15|.|TRBV7-7|TRBJ1-4
CASSSGRGAREKLFF
TGTGCCAGCAGCTCTGGCCGGGGGGCACGTGAAAAACTGTTTTTT
>.|11|.|TRBV10-3|TRBJ2-3
CAISADRAQYF
TGTGCCATCAGTGCAGACCGGGCGCAGTATTTT
>once|13|TRBD1|TRBV6-5|TRBJ1-1
CASSYATGVEAFF
TGTGCCAGCAGTTACGCGACAGGGGTTGAAGCTTTCTTT
>.|14|.|TRBV15|TRBJ2-7
CATSRDMEAREQYF
TGTGCCACCAGCAGAGATATGGAGGCTCGCGAGCAGTACTTC